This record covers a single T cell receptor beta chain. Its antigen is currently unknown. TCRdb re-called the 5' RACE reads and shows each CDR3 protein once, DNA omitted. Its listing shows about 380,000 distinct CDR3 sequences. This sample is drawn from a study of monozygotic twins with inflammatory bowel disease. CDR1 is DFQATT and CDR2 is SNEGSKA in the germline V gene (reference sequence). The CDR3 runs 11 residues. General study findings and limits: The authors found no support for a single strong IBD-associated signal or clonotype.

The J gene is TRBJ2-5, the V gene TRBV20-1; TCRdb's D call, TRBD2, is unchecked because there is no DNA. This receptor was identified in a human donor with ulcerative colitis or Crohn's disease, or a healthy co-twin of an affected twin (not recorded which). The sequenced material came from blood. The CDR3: CSALPGETQYF.